The TCR beta chain described here comes from a study of response to subunit inactivated influenza vaccine. Study-level findings and limits: A suggestion made by the authors is that each seasonal influenza vaccination recruits few new T cells.

TCRdb fed the RT-PCR reads into MiXCR, producing one record per CDR3 protein. The data show 150,000 to 200,000 distinct CDR3 sequences, about a tenth seen once. This clonotype showed up many times. The antigen remains undetermined. Germline V gene data show CDR1 as SGHRS and CDR2 as YFSETQ. The J segment lost 2 bases and the V segment lost 3 bases, leaving 2 bases of the junction unmatched. The length of the CDR3 is 14 residues. Specimen: non-naive T cells sorted from PBMCs, collected roughly 46 days after vaccination. This clonotype was obtained from a man in his forties or fifties who received an inactivated influenza vaccine. This chain uses TRBV5-1 with TRBJ1-1; 9 bases agree with TRBD1. CDR3 nucleotide sequence: TGCGCCAGCAGCTGGACAGGGGCTAACACTGAAGCTTTCTTT. As protein: CASSWTGANTEAFF.